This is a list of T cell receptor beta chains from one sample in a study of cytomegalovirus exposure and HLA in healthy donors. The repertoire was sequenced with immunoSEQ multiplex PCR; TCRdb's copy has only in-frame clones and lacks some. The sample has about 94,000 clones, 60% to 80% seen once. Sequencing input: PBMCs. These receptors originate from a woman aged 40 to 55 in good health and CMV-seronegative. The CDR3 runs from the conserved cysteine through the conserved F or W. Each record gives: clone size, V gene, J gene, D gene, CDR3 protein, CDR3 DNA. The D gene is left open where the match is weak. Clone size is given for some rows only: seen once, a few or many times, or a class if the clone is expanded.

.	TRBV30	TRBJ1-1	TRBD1	CAWGATGGPSGTEAFF	TGTGCCTGGGGCGCGACAGGGGGTCCTTCTGGCACTGAAGCTTTCTTT
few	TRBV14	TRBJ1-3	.	CASSPVRVEKGNTIYF	TGTGCCAGCAGCCCCGTACGGGTGGAGAAGGGAAACACCATATATTTT
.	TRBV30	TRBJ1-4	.	CAWRGEETLFGDEKLFF	TGTGCCTGGAGGGGTGAGGAAACTCTTTTCGGGGATGAAAAACTGTTTTTT
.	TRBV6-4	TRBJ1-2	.	CASSDWQGGGYTF	TGTGCCAGCAGTGACTGGCAGGGCGGTGGCTACACCTTC
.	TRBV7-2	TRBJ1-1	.	CASSLDGGTGTEAFF	TGTGCCAGCAGCTTGGACGGGGGGACGGGCACTGAAGCTTTCTTT
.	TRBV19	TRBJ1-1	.	CASSISRDTEAFF	TGTGCCAGTAGTATTAGCAGGGACACTGAAGCTTTCTTT
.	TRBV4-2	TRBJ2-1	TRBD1	CASSQDPGGYNEQFF	TGTGCCAGCAGCCAAGACCCAGGGGGCTACAATGAGCAGTTCTTC
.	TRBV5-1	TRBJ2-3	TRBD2	CASQLAGGGDTQYF	TGCGCCAGCCAACTAGCGGGGGGTGGAGATACGCAGTATTTT
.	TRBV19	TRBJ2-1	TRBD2	CASSIILAGGRDEQFF	TGTGCCAGTAGTATTATTCTAGCGGGGGGGCGCGATGAGCAGTTCTTC
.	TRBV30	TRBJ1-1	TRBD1	CAWSGTGLTNTEAFF	TGTGCCTGGAGTGGGACAGGGCTAACGAACACTGAAGCTTTCTTT
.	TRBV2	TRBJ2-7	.	CASRFGQGAYYEQYF	TGTGCCAGCAGGTTTGGGCAGGGTGCCTACTACGAGCAGTACTTC
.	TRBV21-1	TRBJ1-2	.	CASSTGTGSGYTF	TGTGCCAGCAGCACAGGGACAGGTAGCGGCTACACCTTC
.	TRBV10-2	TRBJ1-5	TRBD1	CAASSGTGSGQPQHF	TGCGCCGCCTCGTCGGGGACAGGTAGCGGTCAGCCCCAGCATTTT
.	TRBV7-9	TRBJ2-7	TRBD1	CASGYRDSSYEQYF	TGTGCCAGCGGTTATAGGGACAGCTCCTACGAGCAGTACTTC
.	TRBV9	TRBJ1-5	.	CASSVVLRNQPQHF	TGTGCCAGCAGCGTAGTTTTGCGGAATCAGCCCCAGCATTTT
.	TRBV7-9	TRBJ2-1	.	CASSLRRGSYNEQFF	TGTGCCAGCAGCTTACGACGGGGGAGCTACAATGAGCAGTTCTTC
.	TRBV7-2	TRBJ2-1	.	CASSYWDSRLTFF	TGTGCCAGCAGCTATTGGGACTCCCGGTTGACGTTCTTC
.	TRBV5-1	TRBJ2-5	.	CASSLGQGNQETQYF	TGCGCCAGCAGCTTGGGTCAGGGAAATCAAGAGACCCAGTACTTC
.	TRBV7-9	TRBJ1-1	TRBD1	CSSSFRTGNTEAFF	TGTTCCAGCAGCTTCAGGACAGGAAACACTGAAGCTTTCTTT
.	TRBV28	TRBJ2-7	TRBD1	CASSSGQGSYEQYF	TGTGCCAGCAGTTCGGGACAGGGCTCCTACGAGCAGTACTTC
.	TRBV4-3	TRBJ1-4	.	CASSQDLGTGPNEKLFF	TGCGCCAGCAGCCAAGATCTAGGAACAGGGCCTAATGAAAAACTGTTTTTT
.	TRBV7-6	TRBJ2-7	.	CASSLAGQNEQYF	TGTGCCAGCAGCTTAGCTGGGCAAAACGAGCAGTACTTC
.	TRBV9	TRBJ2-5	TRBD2	CASSVSGTSGALGETQYF	TGTGCCAGCAGCGTGAGTGGAACTAGCGGGGCCCTGGGAGAGACCCAGTACTTC
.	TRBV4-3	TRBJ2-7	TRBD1	CASSQAWAGGEYEQYF	TGCGCCAGCAGCCAAGCATGGGCAGGGGGAGAATACGAGCAGTACTTC
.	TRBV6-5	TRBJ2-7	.	CASSSVVSEQYF	TGTGCCAGCAGCTCAGTGGTCTCCGAGCAGTACTTC
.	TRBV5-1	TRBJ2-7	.	CASRISGAAYEQYF	TGCGCCAGCAGGATAAGTGGCGCGGCTTACGAGCAGTACTTC
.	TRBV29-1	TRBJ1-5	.	CSVVGTGVDQPQNF	TGCAGCGTTGTAGGGACGGGGGTTGATCAGCCCCAGAATTTT
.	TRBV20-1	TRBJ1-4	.	CSGHLNEKLFF	TGCAGTGGGCACCTTAATGAAAAACTGTTTTTT
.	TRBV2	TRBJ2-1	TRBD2	CASKLGLAGNEQFF	TGTGCCAGCAAGCTTGGACTAGCGGGGAATGAGCAGTTCTTC
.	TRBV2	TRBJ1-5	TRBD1	CASSSGQGGRGQPQHF	TGTGCCAGCAGTTCGGGACAGGGAGGTAGAGGCCAGCCCCAGCATTTT
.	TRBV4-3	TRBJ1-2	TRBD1	CASSQTGGGYTF	TGCGCCAGCAGCCAGACAGGGGGCGGCTACACCTTC
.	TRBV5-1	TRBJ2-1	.	CASSLDGSSYNEQFF	TGCGCCAGCAGCTTGGATGGCAGCTCCTACAATGAGCAGTTCTTC
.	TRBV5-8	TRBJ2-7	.	CASSLGHSYEQYF	TGTGCCAGCAGCTTGGGACATTCCTACGAGCAGTACTTC
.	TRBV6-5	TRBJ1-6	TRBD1	CASSYTGTGSSPLHF	TGTGCCAGCAGTTACACCGGGACAGGGAGTTCACCCCTCCACTTT
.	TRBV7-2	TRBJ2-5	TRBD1	CASSPTGTWETQYF	TGTGCCAGCAGCCCGACAGGGACATGGGAGACCCAGTACTTC
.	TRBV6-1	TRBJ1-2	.	CASSEGGAIGGYTF	TGTGCCAGCAGTGAAGGCGGCGCTATAGGTGGCTACACCTTC
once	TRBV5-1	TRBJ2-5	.	CASKGGTETQYF	TGCGCCAGCAAAGGAGGGACCGAGACCCAGTACTTC
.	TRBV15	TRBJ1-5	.	CATSRGRGRVAQPQHF	TGTGCCACCAGCAGAGGGAGAGGCAGGGTAGCCCAGCCCCAGCATTTT
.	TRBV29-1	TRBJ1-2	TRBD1	CSVEVWDRENYGYTF	TGCAGCGTTGAAGTATGGGACAGGGAGAACTATGGCTACACCTTC
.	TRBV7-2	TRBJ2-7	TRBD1	CASSLSRDRLYEQYF	TGTGCCAGCAGCTTGAGCCGGGACAGGCTCTACGAGCAGTACTTC
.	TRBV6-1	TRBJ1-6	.	CASSEAGTRDSPLHF	TGTGCCAGCAGTGAAGCGGGTACACGGGATTCACCCCTCCACTTT
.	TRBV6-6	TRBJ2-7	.	CASSYGPGNEQYF	TGTGCCAGCAGTTACGGTCCCGGGAACGAGCAGTACTTC
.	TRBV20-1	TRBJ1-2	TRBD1	CSARDRSGYTF	TGCAGTGCGAGGGACAGGAGTGGCTACACCTTC
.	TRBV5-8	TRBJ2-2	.	CASSVRLDTGELFF	TGTGCCAGCAGCGTCAGGTTGGACACCGGGGAGCTGTTTTTT
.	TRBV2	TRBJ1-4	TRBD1	CASIVGTGNEKLFF	TGTGCCAGTATAGTAGGGACAGGGAATGAAAAACTGTTTTTT
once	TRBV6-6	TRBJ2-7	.	CASSYSQGLFEQYF	TGTGCCAGCAGTTACTCGCAGGGTTTATTCGAGCAGTACTTC
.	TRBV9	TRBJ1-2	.	CASSRDSYGYTF	TGTGCCAGCAGCCGAGACAGCTATGGCTACACCTTC
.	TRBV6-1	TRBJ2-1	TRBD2	CASRERLAANNEQFF	TGTGCCAGCAGAGAAAGGCTAGCGGCCAACAATGAGCAGTTCTTC
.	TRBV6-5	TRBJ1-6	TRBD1	CASSDDRVNSPLHF	TGTGCCAGCAGCGATGACAGGGTTAATTCACCCCTCCACTTT